Following are 20 T cell receptor beta chains from one sample sequenced in a study of metastatic and nonmetastatic thyroid tumors. Thyroid surgery was performed in patients who had received no treatment beforehand. From the PCR reads, TCRdb re-called clones with MiXCR. The profile shows 21,000 or so clones, about 17% of them singletons. Sample: blood. The origin of the receptors is a male donor with papillary thyroid cancer or a benign thyroid nodule (not recorded which). Some clones in this sample may be carry-over from other donors' samples.

This clone was seen many times. DNA for the CDR3: TGCGCCAGCAGCTTTGGAGCGGAAGAGACCCAGTACTTC. Translation gives CASSFGAEETQYF. The rearrangement joins TRBV5-1 to TRBJ2-5, with a tentative D call TRBD2 (5 bases). The germline V gene has CDR1 SGHRS and CDR2 YFSETQ. The V gene lost 2 bases and the J gene lost 3 bases, with 8 bases spanning the gap. The CDR3 is made up of 13 amino acids. The whole variable domain, filled in from reference TRBV5-1 and TRBJ2-5, reads KAGVTQTPRYLIKTRGQQVTLSCSPISGHRSVSWYQQTPGQGLQFLFEYFSETQRNKGNFPGRFSGRQFSNSRSEMNVSTLELGDSALYLCASSFGAEETQYFGPGTRLLVL.

To note about this clone: This may come from a read error, since a much larger clone is one base off. This sequence joins TRBV20-1 and TRBJ1-2, with a weak D call TRBD1 (6 bases). The V end lost 6 bases, the J end lost 3 bases, and 14 bases lay between the germline ends. Germline V gene lookup returns CDR1 DFQATT and CDR2 SNEGSKA (reference sequence). The CDR3 covers 13 residues. The CDR3, as DNA: TGCAGTGCACCGGACAGATCCGACTATGGCTACACCTTC. Its translation: CSAPDRSDYGYTF.

This clone was counted many times. V is TRBV7-9 and J is TRBJ2-1, with 10 positions matching TRBD2. Trimming at V came to 5 bases and at J to 0 bases, leaving 7 bases not matched to a gene. The CDR3 runs 17 residues. CDR1 is SEHNR and CDR2 is FQNEAQ in the germline V gene (reference sequence). The CDR3: CASSRGLAGASYNEQFF. As DNA, the CDR3 is TGTGCCAGCAGCAGAGGGCTAGCGGGGGCCTCCTACAATGAGCAGTTCTTC. Drawing the rest from reference TRBV7-9 and TRBJ2-1, the complete variable domain is DTGVSQNPRHKITKRGQNVTFRCDPISEHNRLYWYRQTLGQGPEFLTYFQNEAQLEKSRLLSDRFSAERPKGSFSTLEIQRTEQGDSAMYLCASSRGLAGASYNEQFFGPGTRLTVL.

This clone came up many times. The J gene is TRBJ2-2, the V gene TRBV5-1, with 11 nucleotides matching TRBD2. Germline assignment: CDR1 SGHRS and CDR2 YFSETQ. J gave up 4 bases and V 4 bases, and 3 bases lay outside the gene matches. The CDR3 loop spans 15 amino acids. This CDR3 reads CASSLAGGSTGELFF. CDR3 DNA: TGCGCCAGCAGCCTAGCGGGGGGCAGCACCGGGGAGCTGTTTTTT.

This clone was found many times. J is TRBJ1-1 and V is TRBV20-1; maybe TRBD1 (6 bases). V shed 1 base and J shed 3 bases, with 18 bases lying between them. The CDR3 contains 16 residues. The germline gives CDR1 DFQATT, CDR2 SNEGSKA (reference sequence). The DNA of the CDR3 is TGCAGTGCTAGAGGCTCAGCTCAGGGGCGGGACACTGAAGCTTTCTTT. It yields the protein CSARGSAQGRDTEAFF.

This clone was recorded at least ten times. The chain has TRBV15 and TRBJ2-5; D perhaps matches TRBD1 (5 bases). In germline, CDR1 is LNHNV, CDR2 YYDKDF (reference sequence). Trimming left V 1 base short and J 2 bases short, with 8 bases between. The CDR3 is made up of 14 amino acids. The CDR3 sequence is CATSRGQRQETQYF. The CDR3 DNA reads TGTGCCACCAGCAGAGGACAGAGACAAGAGACCCAGTACTTC.

This clone is medium-sized. The CDR3 sequence is CASRDSRSYEQYF. As DNA, the CDR3 is TGTGCCAGCCGGGACAGCCGATCCTACGAGCAGTACTTC. The V call is TRBV6-1, the J call TRBJ2-7; TRBD1 agrees at 7 bases. From germline, CDR1 is MNHNS and CDR2 SASEGT. CDR3 length: 13 amino acids. Unmatched junction bases numbered 5, after V lost 8 bases and J lost 1 base.

At least ten counts were recorded for this clone. The chain couples TRBV9 to TRBJ2-3; weak D call: TRBD1 (5 bases). Germline-derived CDR1 and CDR2 are SGDLS and YYNGEE. The V gene lost 2 bases and the J gene lost 6 bases, with 13 bases spanning the gap. The CDR3 contains 14 residues. The CDR3 protein is CASSVGRGVDTQYF. Here the CDR3 DNA reads TGTGCCAGCAGCGTTGGTAGGGGTGTGGATACGCAGTATTTT.

This clone came up many times. The chain joins TRBV29-1 to TRBJ1-1; no clear D gene. Germline-derived CDR1 and CDR2 are SQVTM and ANQGSEA. The CDR3 runs 13 residues. The ends were cut back, 6 bases at V and 1 base at J, with 12 bases in the middle. CDR3 protein: CSVLTTTNTEAFF. In DNA form, the CDR3 reads TGCAGCGTCCTAACGACTACGAACACTGAAGCTTTCTTT.

V gene TRBV24-1 combines with J gene TRBJ2-5, with 8 bases identical to TRBD1. The CDR3 sequence is 15 residues long. CDR1 is KGHDR, CDR2 SFDVKD, per germline. V lost 1 base to trimming and J lost 5 bases; unmatched junction nucleotides: 5. CDR3 sequence reads: CATSDLGTGYETQYF. Written as DNA, the CDR3 is TGTGCCACCAGTGATTTAGGGACAGGCTACGAGACCCAGTACTTC.

The chain employs TRBV5-6 and TRBJ2-1, with 7 bases fitting TRBD2. The V gene's germline CDR1 is SGHDT and CDR2 YYEEEE. This CDR3 has 15 amino acids. The V segment lost 0 bases and the J segment 5 bases; nucleotides outside the gene matches: 5. CDR3 nucleotide sequence: TGTGCCAGCAGCTTGGCTCTAGCGGAACACAATGAGCAGTTCTTC. This sequence encodes CASSLALAEHNEQFF.

The table lists this clone with a few counts. The rearrangement links TRBV25-1 to TRBJ2-1, with 9 bases identical to TRBD2. The junction had 5 bases not matched to a gene; V was cut back by 6 bases and J by 5 bases. Germline lookup yields CDR1 MGHDK and CDR2 SYGVNS. This CDR3 is 14 amino acids long. CDR3 nucleotides: TGTGCCAGCAGGGAGGCGGGAGGGGACAATGAGCAGTTCTTC. It codes for CASREAGGDNEQFF.

This clone appeared a few times. The J gene is TRBJ1-1, the V gene TRBV5-4; D is possibly TRBD1 (6 bases). The length of the CDR3 is 15 residues. The V gene lost 0 bases and the J gene lost 4 bases, with 13 bases spanning the gap. Per germline, CDR1 SGHNT and CDR2 YYREEE (reference sequence). The CDR3 is CASSLGGAGSTEAFF. CDR3 DNA sequence: TGTGCCAGCAGCTTGGGGGGGGCCGGGAGCACTGAAGCTTTCTTT.

The table lists this clone with many counts. This rearrangement joins TRBV6-6 to TRBJ1-6; D ambiguous. Germline V gene data show CDR1 as MNHNY and CDR2 as SVGAGI (reference sequence). The CDR3 loop spans 15 amino acids. The germline V and J ends were trimmed by 3 bases and 9 bases, with 15 bases remaining between them. In DNA form, the CDR3 reads TGTGCCAGCAGTTATGAGCACGGACGGGGTTCACCCCTCCACTTT. Its protein is CASSYEHGRGSPLHF.

With respect to this clone: Being one base from a much bigger clone, this may be a read error. The chain recombines TRBV11-3 with TRBJ2-5; D might be TRBD1 (6 bases). CDR1 SGHNT and CDR2 YENEEA come from the germline V gene. CDR3 length equals 15 residues. Trimming removed 0 bases from V and 3 bases from J, with 11 bases in between. CDR3 sequence reads: CASSLEDSGEETQYF. The CDR3 DNA reads TGTGCCAGCAGCTTAGAGGACTCAGGGGAAGAGACCCAGTACTTC.

This clone was counted many times. This rearrangement joins TRBV4-1 to TRBJ2-7; D is unclear. The V gene lost 3 bases and the J gene lost 9 bases, with 18 bases spanning the gap. The germline V gene has CDR1 MGHRA and CDR2 YSYEKL. The CDR3 has 14 residues. The CDR3, as DNA: TGCGCCAGCAGCCACCCCCAGACTGGAACGGGGCAGTACTTC. Amino acids: CASSHPQTGTGQYF.

This clone was seen a handful of times. V is TRBV24-1 and J is TRBJ1-2; TRBD1 is a possible D gene (5 bases). The germline V and J ends were trimmed by 4 bases and 6 bases, with 8 bases remaining between them. CDR3 length: 12 residues. Germline V gene data show CDR1 as KGHDR and CDR2 as SFDVKD. The CDR3 spells CATSEGVHGYTF. In DNA, the CDR3 is TGTGCCACCAGTGAAGGGGTACATGGCTACACCTTC.

This clone was counted many times. This chain joins TRBV27 and TRBJ2-6; TRBD2 is a possible D gene (5 bases). The V gene's germline CDR1 is MNHEY and CDR2 SMNVEV (reference sequence). CDR3 length equals 18 residues. V lost 3 bases and J 0 bases, leaving 15 bases between the germline ends. DNA for the CDR3: TGTGCCAGCAGTTTTAGGGTTAGCGTTAGCTCTGGGGCCAACGTCCTGACTTTC. This encodes CASSFRVSVSSGANVLTF. The whole variable domain, remainder taken from reference TRBV27 and TRBJ2-6, is EAQVTQNPRYLITVTGKKLTVTCSQNMNHEYMSWYRQDPGLGLRQIYYSMNVEVTDKGDVPEGYKVSRKEKRNFPLILESPSPNQTSLYFCASSFRVSVSSGANVLTFGAGSRLTVL.

This clone occurred many times. The chain combines TRBV5-1 with TRBJ1-5, with D tentatively TRBD1 (6 bases). The CDR3 length is 15 residues. Trimming left V 3 bases short and J 3 bases short, with 13 bases between. Germline lookup yields CDR1 SGHRS and CDR2 YFSETQ. The CDR3 loop is CASSSGQNPNQPQHF. DNA for the CDR3: TGCGCCAGCAGCTCCGGACAGAACCCCAATCAGCCCCAGCATTTT.

At least ten counts were recorded for this clone. This chain's CDR3 is CASSTSGNYNEQFF. The CDR3 bases are TGTGCCAGCAGTACCTCGGGAAACTACAATGAGCAGTTCTTC. J is TRBJ2-1 and V is TRBV12-3 or TRBV12-4; the D gene is possibly TRBD2 (5 bases). This CDR3 is built from 14 residues. The V end lost 5 bases, the J end lost 3 bases, and 11 bases lay between the germline ends.